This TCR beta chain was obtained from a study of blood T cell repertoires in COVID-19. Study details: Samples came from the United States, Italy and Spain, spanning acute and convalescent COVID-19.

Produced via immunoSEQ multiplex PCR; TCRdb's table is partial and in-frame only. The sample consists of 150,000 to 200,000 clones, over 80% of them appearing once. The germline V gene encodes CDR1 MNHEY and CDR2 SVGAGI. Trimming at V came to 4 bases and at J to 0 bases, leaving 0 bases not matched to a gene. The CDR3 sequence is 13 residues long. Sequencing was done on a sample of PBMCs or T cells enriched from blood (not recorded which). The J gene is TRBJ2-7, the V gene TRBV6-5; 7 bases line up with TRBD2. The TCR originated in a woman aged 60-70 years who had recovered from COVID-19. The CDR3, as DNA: TGTGCCAGCAGTTCGGGGGGCTCCTACGAGCAGTACTTC. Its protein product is CASSSGGSYEQYF.